The T cell receptor (beta chain) described here comes from a study of T cell repertoires in cytomegalovirus infection. Study as a whole: CMV infection plus the matching HLA type was flagged by public TCR beta signatures. Broader study findings: Ex vivo responses were dominated by HLA-C-restricted CMV-specific TCR beta clonotypes.

V shed 4 bases and J 5 bases; nucleotides not matched to a gene: 3. The CDR3 is 14 amino acids. CDR1 and CDR2 from the germline V gene are SGHVS and FNYEAQ. This clonotype was detected only a few times. Its target is not known. TCRdb reprocessed the reads with MiXCR, giving one entry per CDR3 protein. The sample includes 250,000 or so distinct CDR3 sequences, approximately 15% of them seen just once. V gene TRBV7-6 combines with J gene TRBJ1-2; TRBD1 matches at 11 bases. Input material: CD8+ T cells from PBMCs. The receptor's source is a human donor in good health (CMV status not recorded). Some clones in this sample may be carry-over from other donors' samples. The CDR3 region is CASSSGQGAYGYTF. DNA of the CDR3: TGTGCCAGCAGCTCAGGACAGGGGGCATATGGCTACACCTTC.